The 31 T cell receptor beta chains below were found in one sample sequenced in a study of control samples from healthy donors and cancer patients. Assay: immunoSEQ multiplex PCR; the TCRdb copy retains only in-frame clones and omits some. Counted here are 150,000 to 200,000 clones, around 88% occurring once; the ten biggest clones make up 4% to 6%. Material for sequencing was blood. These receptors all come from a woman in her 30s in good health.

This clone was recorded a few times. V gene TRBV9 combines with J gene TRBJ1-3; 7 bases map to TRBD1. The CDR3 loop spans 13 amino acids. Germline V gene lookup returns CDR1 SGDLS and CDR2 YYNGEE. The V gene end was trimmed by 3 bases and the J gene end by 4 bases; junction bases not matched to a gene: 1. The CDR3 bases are TGTGCCAGCAGCGGGACAGGCGGAAACACCATATATTTT. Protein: CASSGTGGNTIYF.

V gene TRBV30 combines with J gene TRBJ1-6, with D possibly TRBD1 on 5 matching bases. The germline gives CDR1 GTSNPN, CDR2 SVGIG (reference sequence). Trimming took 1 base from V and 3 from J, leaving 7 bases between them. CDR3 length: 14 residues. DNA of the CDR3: TGTGCCTGGAGTGAGGGGCTCTATAATTCACCCCTCCACTTT. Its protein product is CAWSEGLYNSPLHF.

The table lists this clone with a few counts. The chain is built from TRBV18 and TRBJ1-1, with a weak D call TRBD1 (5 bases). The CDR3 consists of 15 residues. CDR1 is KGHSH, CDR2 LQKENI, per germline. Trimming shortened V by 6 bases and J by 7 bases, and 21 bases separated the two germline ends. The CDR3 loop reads CASSPRGGLQSEAFF. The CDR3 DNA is TGTGCCAGCTCCCCTCGGGGGGGACTACAAAGTGAAGCTTTCTTT.

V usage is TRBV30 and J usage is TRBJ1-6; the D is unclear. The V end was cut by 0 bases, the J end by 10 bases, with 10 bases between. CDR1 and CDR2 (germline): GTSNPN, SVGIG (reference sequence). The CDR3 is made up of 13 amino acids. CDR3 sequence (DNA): TGTGCCTGGAGTGTGGTCATGGGATCACCCCTCCACTTT. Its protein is CAWSVVMGSPLHF.

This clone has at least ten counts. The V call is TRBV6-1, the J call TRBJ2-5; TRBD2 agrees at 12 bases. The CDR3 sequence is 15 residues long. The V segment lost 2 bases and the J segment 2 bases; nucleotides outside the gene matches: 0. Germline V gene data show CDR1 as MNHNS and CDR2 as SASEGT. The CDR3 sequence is CASSELAGGQETQYF. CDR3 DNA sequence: TGTGCCAGCAGTGAACTAGCGGGGGGGCAAGAGACCCAGTACTTC.

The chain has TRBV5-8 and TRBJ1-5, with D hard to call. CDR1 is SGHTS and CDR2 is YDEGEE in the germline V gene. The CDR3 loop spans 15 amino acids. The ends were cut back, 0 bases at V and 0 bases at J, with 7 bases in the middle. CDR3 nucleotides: TGTGCCAGCAGCTTGGACCCTTATAGCAATCAGCCCCAGCATTTT. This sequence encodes CASSLDPYSNQPQHF.

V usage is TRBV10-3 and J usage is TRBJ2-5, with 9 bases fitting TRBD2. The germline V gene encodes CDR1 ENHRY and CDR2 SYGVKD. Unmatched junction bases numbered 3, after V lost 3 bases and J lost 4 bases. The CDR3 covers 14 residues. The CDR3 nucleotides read TGTGCCATCAGTGATGGTAGCGGGAGAGAGACCCAGTACTTC. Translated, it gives CAISDGSGRETQYF.

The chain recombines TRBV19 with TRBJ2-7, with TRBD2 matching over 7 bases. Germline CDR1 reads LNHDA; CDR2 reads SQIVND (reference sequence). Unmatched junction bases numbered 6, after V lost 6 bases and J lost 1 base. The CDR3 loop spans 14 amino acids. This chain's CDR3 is CASSTERGSYEQYF. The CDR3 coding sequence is TGTGCCAGTAGCACAGAGCGGGGATCCTACGAGCAGTACTTC.

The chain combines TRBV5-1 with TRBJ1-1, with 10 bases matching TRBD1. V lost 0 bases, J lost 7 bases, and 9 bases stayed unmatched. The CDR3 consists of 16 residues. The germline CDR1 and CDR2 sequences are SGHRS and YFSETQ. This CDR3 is CASSLDWTGGLGEAFF. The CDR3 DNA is TGCGCCAGCAGCTTGGATTGGACAGGGGGATTAGGTGAAGCTTTCTTT.

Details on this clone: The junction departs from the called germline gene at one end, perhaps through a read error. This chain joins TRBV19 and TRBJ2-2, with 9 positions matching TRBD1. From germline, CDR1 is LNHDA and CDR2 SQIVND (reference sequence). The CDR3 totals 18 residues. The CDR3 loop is CASSTIRTGVVNTGELFF. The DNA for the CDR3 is TGTGCCAGCAGTACGATCCGGACAGGGGTGGTGAACACCGGGGAGCTGTTTTTT.

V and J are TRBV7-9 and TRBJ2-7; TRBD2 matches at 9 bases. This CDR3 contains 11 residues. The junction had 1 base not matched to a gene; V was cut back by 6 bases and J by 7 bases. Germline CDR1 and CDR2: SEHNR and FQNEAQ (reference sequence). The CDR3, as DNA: TGTGCCAGCAGGCGGGAGGGGGAGCAGTACTTC. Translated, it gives CASRREGEQYF. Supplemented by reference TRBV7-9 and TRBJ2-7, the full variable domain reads DTGVSQNPRHKITKRGQNVTFRCDPISEHNRLYWYRQTLGQGPEFLTYFQNEAQLEKSRLLSDRFSAERPKGSFSTLEIQRTEQGDSAMYLCASRREGEQYFGPGTRLTVT.

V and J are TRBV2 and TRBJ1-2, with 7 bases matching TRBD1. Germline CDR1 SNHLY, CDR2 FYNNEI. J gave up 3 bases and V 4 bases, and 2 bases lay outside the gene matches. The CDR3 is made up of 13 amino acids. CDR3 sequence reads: CASSGGTDYGYTF. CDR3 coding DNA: TGTGCCAGCAGTGGGGGGACAGACTATGGCTACACCTTC.

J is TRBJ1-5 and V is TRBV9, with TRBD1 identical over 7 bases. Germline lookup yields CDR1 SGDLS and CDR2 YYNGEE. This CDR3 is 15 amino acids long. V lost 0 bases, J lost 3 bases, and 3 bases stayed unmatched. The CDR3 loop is CASSVDGQANQPQHF. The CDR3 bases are TGTGCCAGCAGCGTAGATGGACAGGCCAATCAGCCCCAGCATTTT.

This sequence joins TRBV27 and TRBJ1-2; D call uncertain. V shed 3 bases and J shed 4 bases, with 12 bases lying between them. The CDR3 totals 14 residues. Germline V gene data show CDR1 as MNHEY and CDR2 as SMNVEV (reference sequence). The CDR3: CASSLRRESYGYTF. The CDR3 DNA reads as TGTGCCAGCAGTTTGAGGAGGGAGTCCTATGGCTACACCTTC.

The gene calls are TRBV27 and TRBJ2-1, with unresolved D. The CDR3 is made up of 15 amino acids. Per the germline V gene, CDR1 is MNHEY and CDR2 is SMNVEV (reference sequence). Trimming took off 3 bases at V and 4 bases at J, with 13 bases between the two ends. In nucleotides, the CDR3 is TGTGCCAGCAGTTTTGGGAAGCCAGAATACAATGAGCAGTTCTTC. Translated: CASSFGKPEYNEQFF.

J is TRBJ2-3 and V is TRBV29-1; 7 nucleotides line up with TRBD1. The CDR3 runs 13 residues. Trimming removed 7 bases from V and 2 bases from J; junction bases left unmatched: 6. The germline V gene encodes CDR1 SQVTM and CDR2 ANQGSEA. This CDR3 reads CSARQGSTDTQYF. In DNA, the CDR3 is TGCAGCGCACGACAGGGATCCACAGATACGCAGTATTTT.

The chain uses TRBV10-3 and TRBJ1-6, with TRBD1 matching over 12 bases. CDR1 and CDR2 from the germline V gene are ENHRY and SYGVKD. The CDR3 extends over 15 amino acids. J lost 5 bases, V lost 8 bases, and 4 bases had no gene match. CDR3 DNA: TGTGCCATCTCTGGGACAGGGGGCGATAATTCACCCCTCCACTTT. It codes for CAISGTGGDNSPLHF.

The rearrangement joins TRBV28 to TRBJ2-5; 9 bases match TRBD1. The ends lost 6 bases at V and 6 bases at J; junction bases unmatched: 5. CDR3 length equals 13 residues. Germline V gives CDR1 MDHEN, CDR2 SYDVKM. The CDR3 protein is CASRQGAEKTQYF. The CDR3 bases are TGTGCCAGCAGACAGGGGGCAGAAAAGACCCAGTACTTC.

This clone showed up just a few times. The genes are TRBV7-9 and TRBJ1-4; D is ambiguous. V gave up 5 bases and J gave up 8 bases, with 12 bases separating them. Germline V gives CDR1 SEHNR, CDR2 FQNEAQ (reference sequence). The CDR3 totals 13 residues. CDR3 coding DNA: TGTGCCAGCAGCCCCGGGAGGGAGGAAAAACTGTTTTTT. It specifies CASSPGREEKLFF.

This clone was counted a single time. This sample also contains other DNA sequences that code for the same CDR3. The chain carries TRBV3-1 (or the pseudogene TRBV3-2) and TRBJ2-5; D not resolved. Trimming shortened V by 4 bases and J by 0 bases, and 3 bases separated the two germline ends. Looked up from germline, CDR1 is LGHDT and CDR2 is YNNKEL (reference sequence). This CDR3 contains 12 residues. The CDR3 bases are TGTGCCAGCAGCCCGTACCAAGAGACCCAGTACTTC. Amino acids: CASSPYQETQYF.

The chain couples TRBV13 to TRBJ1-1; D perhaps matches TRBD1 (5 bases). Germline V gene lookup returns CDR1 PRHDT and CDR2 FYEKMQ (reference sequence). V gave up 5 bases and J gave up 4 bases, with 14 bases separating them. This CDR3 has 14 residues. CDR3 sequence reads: CASSVLQGSTEAFF. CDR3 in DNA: TGTGCCAGCAGCGTTCTGCAGGGTAGCACTGAAGCTTTCTTT.

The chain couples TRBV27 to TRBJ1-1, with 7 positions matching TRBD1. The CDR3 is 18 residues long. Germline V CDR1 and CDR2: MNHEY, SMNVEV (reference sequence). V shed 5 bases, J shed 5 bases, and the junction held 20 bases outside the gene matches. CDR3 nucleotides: TGTGCCAGCAGTCCCCGGGGCGGGACAGTTAAACGAGGGACTGAAGCTTTCTTT. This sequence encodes CASSPRGGTVKRGTEAFF.

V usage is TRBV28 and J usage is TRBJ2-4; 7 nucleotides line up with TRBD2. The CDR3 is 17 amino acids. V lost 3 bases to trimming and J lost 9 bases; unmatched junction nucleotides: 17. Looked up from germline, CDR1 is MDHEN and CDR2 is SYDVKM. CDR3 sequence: CASSFRTSAPLSGIQYF. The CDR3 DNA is TGTGCCAGCAGTTTCCGGACTAGTGCCCCCCTTAGCGGCATTCAGTACTTC.

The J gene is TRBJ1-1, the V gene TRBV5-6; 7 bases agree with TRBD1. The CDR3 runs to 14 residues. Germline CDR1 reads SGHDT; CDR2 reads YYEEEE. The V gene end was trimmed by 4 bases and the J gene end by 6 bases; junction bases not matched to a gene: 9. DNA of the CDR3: TGTGCCAGCAGCACCCTCAGGGGGGAGGCTGAAGCTTTCTTT. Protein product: CASSTLRGEAEAFF.

The CDR3: CASSTGLAGTDTQYF. The CDR3 region has the DNA TGCGCCAGCAGCACCGGACTAGCTGGCACAGATACGCAGTATTTT. J is TRBJ2-3 and V is TRBV4-1; 8 positions match TRBD2. Germline assignment: CDR1 MGHRA and CDR2 YSYEKL. The CDR3 consists of 15 residues. Losses at the gene ends were 5 bases for V and 1 base for J; bases not matched to a gene: 5.

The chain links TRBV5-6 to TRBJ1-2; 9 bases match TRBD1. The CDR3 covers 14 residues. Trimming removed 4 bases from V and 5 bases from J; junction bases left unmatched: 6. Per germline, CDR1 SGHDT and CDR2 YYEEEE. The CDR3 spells CASSEDRGSYGYTF. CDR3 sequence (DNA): TGTGCCAGCAGCGAGGACAGGGGAAGTTATGGCTACACCTTC.

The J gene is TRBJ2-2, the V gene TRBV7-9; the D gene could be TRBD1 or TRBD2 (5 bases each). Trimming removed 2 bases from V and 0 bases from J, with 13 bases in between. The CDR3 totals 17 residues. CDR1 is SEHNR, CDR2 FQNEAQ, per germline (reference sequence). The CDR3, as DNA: TGTGCCAGCAGCTTAATCGGTGGGACGGCGAACACCGGGGAGCTGTTTTTT. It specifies CASSLIGGTANTGELFF. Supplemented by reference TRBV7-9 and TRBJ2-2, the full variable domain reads DTGVSQNPRHKITKRGQNVTFRCDPISEHNRLYWYRQTLGQGPEFLTYFQNEAQLEKSRLLSDRFSAERPKGSFSTLEIQRTEQGDSAMYLCASSLIGGTANTGELFFGEGSRLTVL.

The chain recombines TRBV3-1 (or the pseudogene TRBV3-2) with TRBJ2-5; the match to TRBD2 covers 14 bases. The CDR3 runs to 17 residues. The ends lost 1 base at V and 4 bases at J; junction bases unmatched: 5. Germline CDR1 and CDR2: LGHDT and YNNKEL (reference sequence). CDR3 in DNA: TGTGCCAGCAGCCAAGCGACTAGCGGGGGGGCATTAGAGACCCAGTACTTC. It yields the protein CASSQATSGGALETQYF.

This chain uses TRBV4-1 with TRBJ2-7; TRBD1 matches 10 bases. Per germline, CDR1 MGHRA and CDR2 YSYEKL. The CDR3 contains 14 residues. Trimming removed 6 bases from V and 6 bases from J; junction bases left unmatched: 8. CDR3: CASSSTGTGVEQYV. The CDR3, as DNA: TGCGCCAGCAGTTCAACCGGGACAGGGGTCGAGCAGTACGTC.

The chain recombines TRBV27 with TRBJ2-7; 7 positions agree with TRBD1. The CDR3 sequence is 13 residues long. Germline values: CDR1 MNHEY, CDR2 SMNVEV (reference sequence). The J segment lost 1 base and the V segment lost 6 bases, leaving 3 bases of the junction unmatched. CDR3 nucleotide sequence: TGTGCCAGCAGCCGGACAGGTTCCTACGAGCAGTACGTC. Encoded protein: CASSRTGSYEQYV.

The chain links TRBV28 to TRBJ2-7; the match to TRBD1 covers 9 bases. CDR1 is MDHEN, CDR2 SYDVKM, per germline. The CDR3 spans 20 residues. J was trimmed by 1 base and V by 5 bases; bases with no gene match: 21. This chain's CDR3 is CASSALYSGQGLKVSYEQYF. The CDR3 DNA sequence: TGTGCCAGCAGTGCCCTTTACTCGGGACAGGGTCTGAAGGTGTCCTACGAGCAGTACTTC.